This TCR beta chain appears in the sequencing data of a study of blood T cell repertoires in COVID-19. Across the whole study: Some COVID-19 samples were acute and others convalescent; all came from the United States, Italy and Spain. In each case, the material was cDNA or gDNA derived from T cells, B-cell-depleted T cells, or PBMCs.

The CDR3 contains 14 residues. Germline V lookup: CDR1 MNHEY, CDR2 SVGAGI. V was clipped by 2 bases and J by 8 bases; unmatched bases: 5. Per the original methods: Amplification of reference gene primers provided the estimated nucleated cell counts. Assay: immunoSEQ multiplex PCR; the TCRdb copy retains only in-frame clones and omits some. That table gives V, J and clone size, and the DNA gave D and trimming. The data show a few hundred thousand clones, with 84% seen just once and approximately 5.1% held by the top ten. Sequencing was done on a sample of peripheral blood. This TCR was recovered from an older woman who had recovered from COVID-19. The V and J genes are TRBV6-5 and TRBJ1-4; 7 bases are a match to TRBD1. The CDR3 DNA reads as TGTGCCAGCAGTTACGCAGGGGGTAGGGAAAAACTGTTTTTT. Translated, it gives CASSYAGGREKLFF.